This is a list of T cell receptor beta chains from one sample in a study of cytomegalovirus exposure and HLA in healthy donors. The repertoire was sequenced with immunoSEQ multiplex PCR; TCRdb's copy has only in-frame clones and lacks some. Among around 220,000 clones listed, roughly four fifths were seen once. Sequences were obtained from PBMCs. The receptors were sampled from a girl aged 5 to 17 in good health and CMV-seronegative. Both conserved end residues are part of each CDR3. D genes are given only for firm matches. Clone size is given for some rows only: seen once, a few or many times, or a class if the clone is expanded.

clone_size: NA; v_call: TRBV6-5; cdr3_length: 15; j_call: TRBJ1-5; d_call: TRBD1; cdr3_nt: TGTGCCAGCAGTTACTCGTCAACAGGGGCCCAGCCCCAGCATTTT; cdr3_aa: CASSYSSTGAQPQHF
clone_size: NA; v_call: TRBV5-4; cdr3_length: 16; j_call: TRBJ2-4; d_call: TRBD1; cdr3_nt: TGTGCCAGCAGCCCCGGGACAGATTCCGCCAAAAACATTCAGTACTTC; cdr3_aa: CASSPGTDSAKNIQYF
clone_size: few; v_call: TRBV5-4; cdr3_length: 15; j_call: TRBJ1-2; d_call: NA; cdr3_nt: TGTGCCAGCAGCGTGGGTGGAGGATCCAAGTATGGCTACACCTTC; cdr3_aa: CASSVGGGSKYGYTF
clone_size: NA; v_call: TRBV13; cdr3_length: 15; j_call: TRBJ2-7; d_call: NA; cdr3_nt: TGTGCCAGCAGCCCTCCCTTCGGGGTCTCCTACGAGCAGTACTTC; cdr3_aa: CASSPPFGVSYEQYF
clone_size: NA; v_call: TRBV28; cdr3_length: 13; j_call: TRBJ2-5; d_call: NA; cdr3_nt: TGTGCCAGCAGTCCTGATGTGAGAGAGACCCAGTACTTC; cdr3_aa: CASSPDVRETQYF
clone_size: NA; v_call: TRBV6-4; cdr3_length: 15; j_call: TRBJ2-2; d_call: NA; cdr3_nt: TGTGCCATACATCTCCAGGGTTTTGACCCCGGGGAGCTGTTTTTT; cdr3_aa: CAIHLQGFDPGELFF
clone_size: NA; v_call: TRBV5-1; cdr3_length: 12; j_call: TRBJ1-1; d_call: NA; cdr3_nt: TGCGCCAGCAGCCCCGGGGGAGCTGAAGCTTTCTTT; cdr3_aa: CASSPGGAEAFF
clone_size: NA; v_call: TRBV7-8; cdr3_length: 15; j_call: TRBJ2-5; d_call: TRBD2; cdr3_nt: TGTGCCAGCAGCTTCGCCCGGGGGGAAAAAGAGACCCAGTACTTC; cdr3_aa: CASSFARGEKETQYF
clone_size: once; v_call: TRBV29-1; cdr3_length: 14; j_call: TRBJ1-3; d_call: NA; cdr3_nt: TGCAGCGTTGTCGGGGGGTTATTTGGAAACACCATATATTTT; cdr3_aa: CSVVGGLFGNTIYF
clone_size: NA; v_call: TRBV7-6; cdr3_length: 14; j_call: TRBJ2-7; d_call: TRBD1; cdr3_nt: TGTGCCAGCAGCTTAACGGGACAGAGCTACGAGCAGTACTTC; cdr3_aa: CASSLTGQSYEQYF
clone_size: NA; v_call: TRBV5-1; cdr3_length: 15; j_call: TRBJ1-2; d_call: NA; cdr3_nt: TGCGCCAGCAGCTTGGCCAACAGGGACCTCTATGGCTACACCTTC; cdr3_aa: CASSLANRDLYGYTF
clone_size: NA; v_call: TRBV27; cdr3_length: 14; j_call: TRBJ1-5; d_call: TRBD1; cdr3_nt: TGTGCCAGCAGTCTCTCGACAGGGAATCAGCCCCAGCATTTT; cdr3_aa: CASSLSTGNQPQHF
clone_size: NA; v_call: TRBV28; cdr3_length: 13; j_call: TRBJ1-2; d_call: NA; cdr3_nt: TGTGCCAGCAGCCTAAACGGAGGTTATGGCTACACCTTC; cdr3_aa: CASSLNGGYGYTF
clone_size: NA; v_call: TRBV6-5; cdr3_length: 14; j_call: TRBJ1-2; d_call: TRBD1; cdr3_nt: TGTGCCAGCAGTTATTTACAGGGGAACTATGGCTACACCTTC; cdr3_aa: CASSYLQGNYGYTF
clone_size: few; v_call: TRBV2; cdr3_length: 11; j_call: TRBJ2-1; d_call: NA; cdr3_nt: TGTGCCAGCAGTGAGCGCAATGAGCAGTTCTTC; cdr3_aa: CASSERNEQFF
clone_size: NA; v_call: TRBV7-9; cdr3_length: 15; j_call: TRBJ2-1; d_call: TRBD2; cdr3_nt: TGTGCCAGCAGCTTACTAGCGGCCCGTTACAATGAGCAGTTCTTC; cdr3_aa: CASSLLAARYNEQFF
clone_size: NA; v_call: TRBV15; cdr3_length: 15; j_call: TRBJ2-7; d_call: TRBD1; cdr3_nt: TGTGCCACCAGCCTTGGCGGGACAGGGAACTACGAGCAGTACTTC; cdr3_aa: CATSLGGTGNYEQYF
clone_size: NA; v_call: TRBV4-1; cdr3_length: 15; j_call: TRBJ2-7; d_call: NA; cdr3_nt: TGCGCCAGCAGCCAAGAAAGTACCGAAGGGGACGAGCAGTACTTC; cdr3_aa: CASSQESTEGDEQYF
clone_size: NA; v_call: TRBV19; cdr3_length: 11; j_call: TRBJ1-1; d_call: NA; cdr3_nt: TGTGCCAGTAGTATCTACACTGAAGCTTTCTTT; cdr3_aa: CASSIYTEAFF
clone_size: NA; v_call: TRBV6-5; cdr3_length: 15; j_call: TRBJ2-1; d_call: NA; cdr3_nt: TGTGCCAGCAGTCCTACCCCTGCCTCCTACAATGAGCAGTTCTTC; cdr3_aa: CASSPTPASYNEQFF
clone_size: once; v_call: TRBV7-2; cdr3_length: 14; j_call: TRBJ2-1; d_call: NA; cdr3_nt: TGTGCCAGCAGGAGTCGACAGCATTACAATGAGCAGTTCTTC; cdr3_aa: CASRSRQHYNEQFF
clone_size: NA; v_call: TRBV9; cdr3_length: 15; j_call: TRBJ2-1; d_call: TRBD2; cdr3_nt: TGTGCCAGCAGCGTAGGGAGCGGGAGCGGCAATGAGCAGTTCTTC; cdr3_aa: CASSVGSGSGNEQFF
clone_size: NA; v_call: TRBV15; cdr3_length: 14; j_call: TRBJ2-5; d_call: TRBD2; cdr3_nt: TGCGCCACCAGCCCGGGACTAGCAGAGGAGACCCAGTACTTC; cdr3_aa: CATSPGLAEETQYF
clone_size: once; v_call: TRBV6-5; cdr3_length: 14; j_call: TRBJ2-1; d_call: NA; cdr3_nt: TGTGCCACACGGGGTCGGGCCACCTACAATGAGCAGTTCTTC; cdr3_aa: CATRGRATYNEQFF
clone_size: NA; v_call: TRBV13; cdr3_length: 16; j_call: TRBJ1-3; d_call: NA; cdr3_nt: TGTGCCAGCAGCCTCTTTACCCCGAGGACTGGAAACACCATATATTTT; cdr3_aa: CASSLFTPRTGNTIYF
clone_size: NA; v_call: TRBV4-2; cdr3_length: 18; j_call: TRBJ2-3; d_call: NA; cdr3_nt: TGTGCCAGCAGCCAAGTGTTAGGGGGGGGCGTTCAAACAGATACGCAGTATTTT; cdr3_aa: CASSQVLGGGVQTDTQYF
clone_size: once; v_call: TRBV7-2; cdr3_length: 15; j_call: TRBJ1-1; d_call: TRBD1; cdr3_nt: TGTGCCAGCAGGATATCCGCAGGGGGCATGACTGAAGCTTTCTTT; cdr3_aa: CASRISAGGMTEAFF
clone_size: NA; v_call: TRBV6-5; cdr3_length: 12; j_call: TRBJ1-5; d_call: NA; cdr3_nt: TGTGCCAGCAGTGAAGAGCGGCAGCCCCAGCATTTT; cdr3_aa: CASSEERQPQHF
clone_size: NA; v_call: TRBV2; cdr3_length: 12; j_call: TRBJ2-2; d_call: NA; cdr3_nt: TGTGCCAGCGTCCGCGGTCCCGGGGAGCTGTTTTTT; cdr3_aa: CASVRGPGELFF
clone_size: NA; v_call: TRBV28; cdr3_length: 16; j_call: TRBJ2-1; d_call: NA; cdr3_nt: TGTGCCAGCAGTTTGGGTACAGGCGTCAGACACAATGAGCAGTTCTTC; cdr3_aa: CASSLGTGVRHNEQFF
clone_size: once; v_call: TRBV7-9; cdr3_length: 12; j_call: TRBJ2-7; d_call: NA; cdr3_nt: TGTGCCAGCAGCTTGACCAGCGGCGAGCAGTACTTC; cdr3_aa: CASSLTSGEQYF
clone_size: many; v_call: TRBV5-1; cdr3_length: 14; j_call: TRBJ1-1; d_call: NA; cdr3_nt: TGCGCCAGCAGCTTGACAGGAGGGGACACTGAAGCTTTCTTT; cdr3_aa: CASSLTGGDTEAFF
clone_size: few; v_call: TRBV6-1; cdr3_length: 15; j_call: TRBJ2-3; d_call: TRBD2; cdr3_nt: TGTGCCAGCAGGACCGGGAGTGGGGGGGCAGATACGCAGTATTTT; cdr3_aa: CASRTGSGGADTQYF
clone_size: once; v_call: TRBV27; cdr3_length: 14; j_call: TRBJ1-2; d_call: NA; cdr3_nt: TGTGCCAGCACTAGGGGGGGCGCTGGCTATGGCTACACCTTC; cdr3_aa: CASTRGGAGYGYTF
clone_size: once; v_call: TRBV7-2; cdr3_length: 15; j_call: TRBJ2-1; d_call: NA; cdr3_nt: TGTGCCAGCAGCTTAGAGGGGCTCGGGTACAATGAGCAGTTCTTC; cdr3_aa: CASSLEGLGYNEQFF
clone_size: NA; v_call: TRBV2; cdr3_length: 12; j_call: TRBJ2-7; d_call: NA; cdr3_nt: TGTGCCAGCAGTGAAACCTCAGGGGCGCAGTACTTC; cdr3_aa: CASSETSGAQYF
clone_size: NA; v_call: TRBV5-4; cdr3_length: 15; j_call: TRBJ1-1; d_call: NA; cdr3_nt: TGTGCCAGCAGCTTGGATCGGGTGAGCAGCACTGAAGCTTTCTTT; cdr3_aa: CASSLDRVSSTEAFF
clone_size: NA; v_call: TRBV25-1; cdr3_length: 16; j_call: TRBJ1-2; d_call: TRBD1; cdr3_nt: TGTGCCAGCAGTGAGGGGACAGCCTCAGCTAACTATGGCTACACCTTC; cdr3_aa: CASSEGTASANYGYTF
clone_size: NA; v_call: TRBV5-1; cdr3_length: 15; j_call: TRBJ1-5; d_call: NA; cdr3_nt: TGCGCCAGCAGCTTAACAGGGAGTATGGGTCAGCCCCAGCATTTT; cdr3_aa: CASSLTGSMGQPQHF
clone_size: NA; v_call: TRBV19; cdr3_length: 13; j_call: TRBJ2-7; d_call: TRBD1; cdr3_nt: TGTGCCAGTACCCCACAGGGGACCTACGAGCAGTACTTC; cdr3_aa: CASTPQGTYEQYF
clone_size: NA; v_call: TRBV27; cdr3_length: 14; j_call: TRBJ1-5; d_call: NA; cdr3_nt: TGTGCCAGCAGTTTACGAGCAGGGTACCAGCCCCAGCATTTT; cdr3_aa: CASSLRAGYQPQHF
clone_size: NA; v_call: TRBV7-8; cdr3_length: 13; j_call: TRBJ1-1; d_call: NA; cdr3_nt: TGTGCCAGCAGCCAGACCAAGGGGACTGAAGCTTTCTTT; cdr3_aa: CASSQTKGTEAFF
clone_size: NA; v_call: TRBV5-8; cdr3_length: 14; j_call: TRBJ2-4; d_call: TRBD2; cdr3_nt: TGTGCCAGCCGGATGACTAGCGGTAAAAACATTCAGTACTTC; cdr3_aa: CASRMTSGKNIQYF
clone_size: NA; v_call: TRBV19; cdr3_length: 15; j_call: TRBJ1-1; d_call: TRBD1; cdr3_nt: TGTGCCAGTAGTATTCCCCGGACAGGGAGGACTGAAGCTTTCTTT; cdr3_aa: CASSIPRTGRTEAFF
clone_size: NA; v_call: TRBV9; cdr3_length: 16; j_call: TRBJ1-4; d_call: NA; cdr3_nt: TGTGCCAGCAGCGTATATCCTGAATCAGCTAATGAAAAACTGTTTTTT; cdr3_aa: CASSVYPESANEKLFF
clone_size: NA; v_call: TRBV7-9; cdr3_length: 13; j_call: TRBJ1-4; d_call: NA; cdr3_nt: TGTGCCAGCAGCTCGGCAACTAATGAAAAACTGTTTTTT; cdr3_aa: CASSSATNEKLFF
clone_size: NA; v_call: TRBV6-6; cdr3_length: 13; j_call: TRBJ2-5; d_call: NA; cdr3_nt: TGTGCCAGCAGTTACCCGGAGGGGACAGACCAGTACTTC; cdr3_aa: CASSYPEGTDQYF
clone_size: NA; v_call: TRBV19; cdr3_length: 14; j_call: TRBJ1-3; d_call: NA; cdr3_nt: TGTGCCAGTAGTATTGGGGCAGCTGGAAACACCATATATTTT; cdr3_aa: CASSIGAAGNTIYF
clone_size: few; v_call: TRBV5-1; cdr3_length: 15; j_call: TRBJ2-1; d_call: TRBD1; cdr3_nt: TGCGCCAGCAGCTTGGCCGAGCTAAGGGGGCATGAGCAGTTCTTC; cdr3_aa: CASSLAELRGHEQFF
clone_size: NA; v_call: TRBV5-4; cdr3_length: 15; j_call: TRBJ2-7; d_call: NA; cdr3_nt: TGTGCCAGCAGCCTAACCAGTGGCGGGCCCTACGAGCAGTACTTC; cdr3_aa: CASSLTSGGPYEQYF
clone_size: NA; v_call: TRBV28; cdr3_length: 15; j_call: TRBJ2-3; d_call: NA; cdr3_nt: TGTGCCAGCTCCACACAGGGGAGGTTCACAGATACGCAGTATTTT; cdr3_aa: CASSTQGRFTDTQYF
clone_size: NA; v_call: TRBV25-1; cdr3_length: 14; j_call: TRBJ1-3; d_call: NA; cdr3_nt: TGTGCCAGCAGGGGACTAGGCTCTGGAAACACCATATATTTT; cdr3_aa: CASRGLGSGNTIYF
clone_size: NA; v_call: TRBV25-1; cdr3_length: 15; j_call: TRBJ2-7; d_call: TRBD1; cdr3_nt: TGTGCCAGCAGTGTCGGACAGGGGTTTTCCTACGAGCAGTACTTC; cdr3_aa: CASSVGQGFSYEQYF
clone_size: few; v_call: TRBV28; cdr3_length: 12; j_call: TRBJ1-4; d_call: TRBD1; cdr3_nt: TGTGCCGGGGGGACAGCCCGAGAAAAACTGTTTTTT; cdr3_aa: CAGGTAREKLFF
clone_size: NA; v_call: TRBV5-1; cdr3_length: 13; j_call: TRBJ2-1; d_call: NA; cdr3_nt: TGCGCCAGCAGCGAGGACAGTTACAATGAGCAGTTCTTC; cdr3_aa: CASSEDSYNEQFF
clone_size: few; v_call: TRBV4-1; cdr3_length: 15; j_call: TRBJ2-7; d_call: TRBD2; cdr3_nt: TGCGCCAGCAGCCAAGAGGCGGGACTACCCGGCGAGCAGTACTTC; cdr3_aa: CASSQEAGLPGEQYF
clone_size: NA; v_call: TRBV28; cdr3_length: 15; j_call: TRBJ2-5; d_call: TRBD2; cdr3_nt: TGTGCCAGCAGACCTGTAGCGGGAAGGGGAGAGACCCAGTACTTC; cdr3_aa: CASRPVAGRGETQYF
clone_size: NA; v_call: TRBV7-9; cdr3_length: 15; j_call: TRBJ2-5; d_call: TRBD1; cdr3_nt: TGTGCCAGCAGCTTCTCAGGGGGAATCCCAGAGACCCAGTACTTC; cdr3_aa: CASSFSGGIPETQYF